This is a list of T cell receptor beta chains from one sample in a study of T cell responses to AZD1222 COVID-19 vaccine. Method: immunoSEQ multiplex PCR; TCRdb's copy keeps in-frame clones and lacks some. The sample consists of 90,000 to 110,000 clones, more than 70% of them appearing once. The specimen comprised peripheral blood, sampled on day 0 of AZD1222 vaccination. The receptor set was obtained from an adult in good health. CDR3s include the opening cysteine and the closing phenylalanine or tryptophan. Fields, in order: CDR3 length, V gene, clone size, J gene, D gene, CDR3 DNA, CDR3 protein. The D gene is left open where the match is weak. Only some rows state a clone size, as once, few, many or a class for expanded clones.

17	TRBV5-8	many	TRBJ2-7	-	TGTGCCAGCAGCTTGCCCCGGGATCCGGGACACAAATACGAGCAGTACTTC	CASSLPRDPGHKYEQYF
16	TRBV7-2	-	TRBJ1-3	-	TGTGCCAGCAGCTTGCCTGGGACTTCGGAAGGAAACACCATATATTTT	CASSLPGTSEGNTIYF
14	TRBV9	-	TRBJ2-5	-	TGTGCCAGCAGCGCAGGCGGAGCCCAAGAGACCCAGTACTTC	CASSAGGAQETQYF
13	TRBV19	few	TRBJ1-5	-	TGTGCCAGTAGTATACTCCCCAATCAGCCCCAGCATTTT	CASSILPNQPQHF
15	TRBV29-1	-	TRBJ2-3	TRBD2	TGCAGCGTAGGAACCATAGCGGGAGCCGCAGATACGCAGTATTTT	CSVGTIAGAADTQYF
16	TRBV18	-	TRBJ2-1	TRBD1	TGTGCCAGCTCACTAGCAGGGACAGGGGGATACAATGAGCAGTTCTTC	CASSLAGTGGYNEQFF
16	TRBV28	-	TRBJ2-5	-	TGTGCCAGCAGTAGCCTTGGGCAGGGGAGTTATGAGACCCAGTACTTC	CASSSLGQGSYETQYF
16	TRBV7-9	-	TRBJ2-7	TRBD2	TGTGCCAGCAGTACTCTAGCGGGATTTGCCGCGGCCGAGCAGTACTTC	CASSTLAGFAAAEQYF
16	TRBV11-2	-	TRBJ2-2	-	TGTGCCAGCAGCTCATATGTTTCAGGGGCCACCGGGGAGCTGTTTTTT	CASSSYVSGATGELFF
14	TRBV19	-	TRBJ1-4	-	TGTGCCAGTACTCCGGGGGCAACTAATGAAAAACTGTTTTTT	CASTPGATNEKLFF
17	TRBV18	once	TRBJ2-1	-	TGTGCCAGCTCACCACGGGATCAGTTAAGCTCCTACAATGAGCAGTTCTTC	CASSPRDQLSSYNEQFF
14	TRBV25-1	-	TRBJ2-3	-	TGTGCCAGCAGTGAATTTACAGGGACAGATACGCAGTATTTT	CASSEFTGTDTQYF
16	TRBV9	-	TRBJ1-6	-	TGTGCCAGCAGCGTAACCGACAGTCTACATAATTCACCCCTCCACTTT	CASSVTDSLHNSPLHF
14	TRBV3-1/TRBV3-2	-	TRBJ2-7	-	TGTGCCAGCAGCTCAGGGCACAGGGGAGGCGAGCAGTACTTC	CASSSGHRGGEQYF